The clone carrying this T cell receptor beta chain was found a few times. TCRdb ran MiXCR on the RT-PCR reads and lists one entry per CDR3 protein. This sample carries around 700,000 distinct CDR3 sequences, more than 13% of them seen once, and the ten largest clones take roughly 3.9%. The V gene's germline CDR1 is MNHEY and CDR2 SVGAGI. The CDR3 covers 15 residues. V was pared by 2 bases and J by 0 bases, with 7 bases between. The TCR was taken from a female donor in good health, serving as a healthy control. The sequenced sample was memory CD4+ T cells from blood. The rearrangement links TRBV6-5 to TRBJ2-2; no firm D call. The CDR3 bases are TGTGCCAGCAGTTACAACAGCGCGAACACCGGGGAGCTGTTTTTT. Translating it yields CASSYNSANTGELFF.